This T cell receptor beta chain was recorded in a study of T cells in Graves' hyperthyroidism and ophthalmopathy. Study as a whole: Peripheral blood was drawn at first diagnosis, prior to all treatment.

This clonotype was seen many times. Amplified TCR beta CDR3 regions derived from RNA transcripts. The primer set for the first-round RT-PCR of the TCR CDR3 was HTBI. One entry per CDR3 protein, called by TCRdb with MiXCR from the multiplex PCR reads. Among over 350,000 distinct CDR3 sequences, about 14% were seen once, and the ten largest hold under 15%. Individuals with ophthalmopathy presented a Clinical Activity Score of at least 3, a NOSPECS grade of at least 4 and a duration under 3 months. A patient was excluded if there was uncontrolled infection, other autoimmune disease, pregnancy or lactation. V was clipped by 2 bases and J by 4 bases; unmatched bases: 7. Germline CDR1 is MNHEY and CDR2 is SMNVEV (reference sequence). The CDR3 contains 17 residues.

The rearrangement links TRBV27 to TRBJ2-3; 12 bases map to TRBD2. The TCR sequence derives from a man in his late teens or twenties with Graves' ophthalmopathy. The sample taken for sequencing was blood. The chain's CDR3 is CASSLNRLAGDPDTQYF. The CDR3 DNA follows: TGTGCCAGCAGTTTAAACCGACTAGCGGGAGACCCAGATACGCAGTATTTT.